The 8 T cell receptor beta chains listed next were all sequenced from one sample in a study of blood T cell repertoires in COVID-19. Profiling relied on immunoSEQ multiplex PCR, and the TCRdb table lists in-frame clones only, not all of them. Of a few hundred thousand clones listed, roughly 80% were seen once; the top ten hold around 3.3%. The material sequenced was peripheral blood. The receptor source for this set is a young woman with acute or convalescent COVID-19.

This chain joins TRBV12-3 or TRBV12-4 and TRBJ2-7, with D possibly being TRBD1 (6 bases). Trimming removed 1 base at V and 3 bases at J, with 7 bases between. This CDR3 spans 13 amino acids. CDR3 region: CASSLGTVYEQYF. In nucleotides, the CDR3 is TGTGCCAGCAGTTTAGGGACAGTCTACGAGCAGTACTTC.

The CDR3 nucleotides read TGTGCCAGCAGTTACTCGAGCTTGCGGACATACAATGAGCAGTTCTTC. This gives the protein CASSYSSLRTYNEQFF. The V and J genes are TRBV6-6 and TRBJ2-1; possibly TRBD1 for D (5 bases). The V and J ends lost 0 bases and 4 bases respectively, with 13 bases between them. CDR1 and CDR2 from the germline V gene are MNHNY and SVGAGI (reference sequence). This CDR3 is built from 16 residues.

The genes are TRBV6-1 and TRBJ2-7, with a possible D match to TRBD1 (6 bases). The germline V gene encodes CDR1 MNHNS and CDR2 SASEGT. The V end lost 0 bases, the J end lost 6 bases, and 12 bases lay between the germline ends. This CDR3 has 14 amino acids. This chain's CDR3 is CASSEAETGGEQYF. The CDR3 DNA reads TGTGCCAGCAGTGAAGCCGAGACAGGAGGCGAGCAGTACTTC.

V usage is TRBV6-2 or TRBV6-3 and J usage is TRBJ2-6; D uncertain. The CDR3 spans 15 residues. Germline V gene lookup returns CDR1 MNHEY and CDR2 SVGEGT. Trimming left V 4 bases short and J 2 bases short, with 9 bases between. CDR3 in DNA: TGTGCCAGCAGTTCCCCCTCTACTGGGGCCAACGTCCTGACTTTC. Translated: CASSSPSTGANVLTF.

The rearrangement links TRBV28 to TRBJ1-1; TRBD1 matches at 9 bases. Germline V gives CDR1 MDHEN, CDR2 SYDVKM. The CDR3 loop spans 13 amino acids. The J segment lost 5 bases and the V segment lost 6 bases, leaving 4 bases of the junction unmatched. Here the CDR3 reads CASRPDRGTEAFF. CDR3 coding DNA: TGTGCCAGCAGACCTGACAGGGGGACTGAAGCTTTCTTT.

Here the CDR3 DNA reads TGTGCCTGGTTTGGGCTTCTCAGGGGCTACACCTTC. Translating gives CAWFGLLRGYTF. The rearrangement links TRBV30 to TRBJ1-2; no clear D gene. There are 12 residues in the CDR3. Germline V gives CDR1 GTSNPN, CDR2 SVGIG (reference sequence). Trimming left V 5 bases short and J 8 bases short, with 15 bases between. Based on the CDR3 plus reference TRBV30 and TRBJ1-2, the full variable domain is SQTIHQWPATLVQPVGSPLSLECTVEGTSNPNLYWYRQAAGRGLQLLFYSVGIGQISSEVPQNLSASRPQDRQFILSSKKLLLSDSGFYLCAWFGLLRGYTFGSGTRLTVV.

The rearrangement joins TRBV7-2 to TRBJ2-7; 7 bases align to TRBD2. CDR1 SGHTA and CDR2 FQGNSA come from the germline V gene. Trimming at V came to 6 bases and at J to 0 bases, leaving 11 bases not matched to a gene. The CDR3 extends over 16 amino acids. The DNA of the CDR3 is TGTGCCAGCAGACAGAGGGCGGGGGAAGGCTCCTACGAGCAGTACTTC. It translates to CASRQRAGEGSYEQYF. The full variable domain, with the rest looked up from reference TRBV7-2 and TRBJ2-7, is GAGVSQSPSNKVTEKGKDVELRCDPISGHTALYWYRQSLGQGLEFLIYFQGNSAPDKSGLPSDRFSAERTGGSVSTLTIQRTQQEDSAVYLCASRQRAGEGSYEQYFGPGTRLTVT.

This sequence joins TRBV28 and TRBJ1-6; 7 bases map to TRBD1. This CDR3 spans 15 amino acids. V lost 3 bases, J lost 10 bases, and 9 bases stayed unmatched. From germline, CDR1 is MDHEN and CDR2 SYDVKM. The CDR3 here is CASSFSGHRGSPLHF. CDR3 sequence (DNA): TGTGCCAGCAGTTTCTCCGGGCACAGGGGATCACCCCTCCACTTT.